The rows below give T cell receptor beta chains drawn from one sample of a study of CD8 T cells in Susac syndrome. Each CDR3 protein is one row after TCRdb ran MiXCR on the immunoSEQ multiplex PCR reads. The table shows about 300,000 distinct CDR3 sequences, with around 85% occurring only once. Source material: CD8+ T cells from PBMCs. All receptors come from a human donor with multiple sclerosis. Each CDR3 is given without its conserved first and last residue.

cdr3_aa: ASSTLVIRDRDVHGYT; j_call: TRBJ1-2; v_call: TRBV6-2/TRBV6-3
cdr3_aa: ASSPMTDSYEQY; j_call: TRBJ2-7; v_call: TRBV9
cdr3_aa: ATLRDREYRGYT; j_call: TRBJ1-2; v_call: TRBV15
cdr3_aa: SVDSIFGVLT; j_call: TRBJ2-6; v_call: TRBV29-1
cdr3_aa: ASGGVGQPQH; j_call: TRBJ1-5; v_call: TRBV2
cdr3_aa: ASKGTNTGELF; j_call: TRBJ2-2; v_call: TRBV6-5
cdr3_aa: ASSYSGRAEAF; j_call: TRBJ1-1; v_call: TRBV6-5
cdr3_aa: ASSQAHSGRLNEQF; j_call: TRBJ2-1; v_call: TRBV3-1
cdr3_aa: ASSWGHPQETQY; j_call: TRBJ2-5; v_call: TRBV12-3/TRBV12-4
cdr3_aa: ATSSRAGGGYGYT; j_call: TRBJ1-2; v_call: TRBV15
cdr3_aa: ASSERPHTDTQY; j_call: TRBJ2-3; v_call: TRBV19
cdr3_aa: ASSFGTAQYEQY; j_call: TRBJ2-7; v_call: TRBV27
cdr3_aa: ASSSEGQTDTQY; j_call: TRBJ2-3; v_call: TRBV28
cdr3_aa: ASSSSAPDPHEQY; j_call: TRBJ2-7; v_call: TRBV13
cdr3_aa: ASSFRQREYSNQLQH; j_call: TRBJ1-5; v_call: TRBV6-2/TRBV6-3
cdr3_aa: ASSLRPSGNTIY; j_call: TRBJ1-3; v_call: TRBV7-3
cdr3_aa: SVRTGLDTEAF; j_call: TRBJ1-1; v_call: TRBV29-1
cdr3_aa: ASRLIADSYNEQF; j_call: TRBJ2-1; v_call: TRBV7-4
cdr3_aa: ASSPKGPPTNSPLH; j_call: TRBJ1-6; v_call: TRBV6-1
cdr3_aa: ASRDPLREGEQF; j_call: TRBJ2-1; v_call: TRBV6-2/TRBV6-3
cdr3_aa: ASGLWGNTEAF; j_call: TRBJ1-1; v_call: TRBV12-5
cdr3_aa: ASSDQGGLGLDEQF; j_call: TRBJ2-1; v_call: TRBV9
cdr3_aa: AWGGYGYT; j_call: TRBJ1-2; v_call: TRBV30
cdr3_aa: ASSSADRVRYEQY; j_call: TRBJ2-7; v_call: TRBV28
cdr3_aa: ASSFTTGGARWEETQY; j_call: TRBJ2-5; v_call: TRBV28
cdr3_aa: ASSPPRSYEQY; j_call: TRBJ2-7; v_call: TRBV18
cdr3_aa: ASSLLAEWGTEAF; j_call: TRBJ1-1; v_call: TRBV27
cdr3_aa: ASSQEDRGSGGIHEQY; j_call: TRBJ2-7; v_call: TRBV5-4
cdr3_aa: ASSSWTSGKLEQY; j_call: TRBJ2-7; v_call: TRBV11-2
cdr3_aa: ASTRTGLGYNEQF; j_call: TRBJ2-1; v_call: TRBV3-1
cdr3_aa: ASSQGLSTEAF; j_call: TRBJ1-1; v_call: TRBV4-1
cdr3_aa: ASSSAETRLRQDIQY; j_call: TRBJ2-4; v_call: TRBV6-5
cdr3_aa: ATVTGNYGYT; j_call: TRBJ1-2; v_call: TRBV7-9
cdr3_aa: ASSESRESEKLF; j_call: TRBJ1-4; v_call: TRBV25-1
cdr3_aa: ASSISGAYEQY; j_call: TRBJ2-7; v_call: TRBV19
cdr3_aa: SVGSGGSLVNEQF; j_call: TRBJ2-1; v_call: TRBV29-1
cdr3_aa: ASSHRTDTYEQY; j_call: TRBJ2-7; v_call: TRBV3-1
cdr3_aa: AWSDGREEKLF; j_call: TRBJ1-4; v_call: TRBV30
cdr3_aa: SARDYGAGGFPKRAYEQY; j_call: TRBJ2-7; v_call: TRBV20-1
cdr3_aa: ASSFSHLAALNQPQH; j_call: TRBJ1-5; v_call: TRBV6-5
cdr3_aa: ASSLIPPTGATGELF; j_call: TRBJ2-2; v_call: TRBV7-4
cdr3_aa: ASSLDRAFYNEQF; j_call: TRBJ2-1; v_call: TRBV7-2
cdr3_aa: ASRRLAGGPGDTQY; j_call: TRBJ2-3; v_call: TRBV7-9
cdr3_aa: ATSRVGPQGAYEQY; j_call: TRBJ2-7; v_call: TRBV15
cdr3_aa: ASSQDGTGTDEQF; j_call: TRBJ2-1; v_call: TRBV3-1